These T cell receptor beta chains were read from a single sample in a study of naive and memory T cell subsets. One entry per CDR3 protein, called by TCRdb with MiXCR from the UMI-ligation and nested PCR reads. The data show 70,000 to 95,000 distinct CDR3 sequences, roughly 7.3% seen once. Sequences were obtained from central memory CD4+ T cells from blood. The receptors shown here come from a human donor in good health. Both conserved end residues are part of each CDR3. A D gene is named only where the DNA matches it firmly. Only some rows state a clone size, as once, few, many or a class for expanded clones.

D gene | clone size | J gene | V gene | CDR3 DNA | CDR3 protein
TRBD1 | few | TRBJ2-7 | TRBV6-2/TRBV6-3 | TGTGCCAGCAGAGTAGGGGGCCGGCTCTACGAGCAGTACTTC | CASRVGGRLYEQYF
NA | NA | TRBJ2-1 | TRBV29-1 | TGCAGCGGAAAACTAGTTACGGCTGAGCAGTTCTTC | CSGKLVTAEQFF
NA | many | TRBJ1-5 | TRBV20-1 | TGCAGTGCTAGAGATTGGGGCGGCTCTCCCGATCAGCCCCAGCATTTT | CSARDWGGSPDQPQHF
NA | few | TRBJ1-1 | TRBV2 | TGTGCCAGCAGTGATTCAGGATGGCGAAACACTGAAGCTTTCTTT | CASSDSGWRNTEAFF
TRBD1 | few | TRBJ1-2 | TRBV5-1 | TGCGCCAGCAGCTTGGATCCCTCAGGGGGCACTGGCTACACCTTC | CASSLDPSGGTGYTF
TRBD1 | many | TRBJ1-3 | TRBV28 | TGTGCCAGCAGTCCCGGACAGGGGGCTTCTGGAAACACCATATATTTT | CASSPGQGASGNTIYF
TRBD2 | NA | TRBJ2-7 | TRBV10-1 | TGCGCCAGCAGGGGGACAGGGACTAGCGGGAGGATGATTGTCTACGAGCAGTACTTC | CASRGTGTSGRMIVYEQYF
NA | few | TRBJ2-5 | TRBV11-1 | TGTGCCAGCAGCTTAAATCCCTGGGGAATCCAAGAGACCCAGTACTTC | CASSLNPWGIQETQYF
TRBD2 | NA | TRBJ2-5 | TRBV18 | TGTGCCAGCTCACCAATGGTAGCGGGGGAAGAGACCCAGTACTTC | CASSPMVAGEETQYF
TRBD1 | many | TRBJ2-2 | TRBV13 | TGTGCCAGCAGCTTTCGCGCTGGGACAGGTGGAACCGGGGAGCTGTTTTTT | CASSFRAGTGGTGELFF
NA | few | TRBJ1-2 | TRBV28 | TGTGCCAGCAGTTTCCCGGGATGGGCAGGGAACTATGGCTACACCTTC | CASSFPGWAGNYGYTF
NA | NA | TRBJ2-7 | TRBV6-1 | TGTGCCAGCAGTGAACGGATGGGGGGCCCCTACGAGCAGTACTTC | CASSERMGGPYEQYF
NA | many | TRBJ1-5 | TRBV20-1 | TGCAGTGCTAGAGATTTAGGCGGGGGGGTGGTGGGGAATCAGCCCCAGCATTTT | CSARDLGGGVVGNQPQHF
NA | many | TRBJ1-2 | TRBV4-3 | TGCGCCAGCAGCCAGGGGACCGCGAATAACTATGGCTACACCTTC | CASSQGTANNYGYTF
NA | few | TRBJ2-2 | TRBV24-1 | TGTGCCACCAGTGATCACACCGGGGAGCTGTTTTTT | CATSDHTGELFF
TRBD2 | once | TRBJ2-3 | TRBV20-1 | TGCAGTGCGGAACCAACAAGTCTAGCGGGGGGCCCCACAGATACGCAGTATTTT | CSAEPTSLAGGPTDTQYF
NA | many | TRBJ1-4 | TRBV7-2 | TGTGCCAGCAGCTTAGGTGGTGTCGGCCTCATGGACGAAAAACTGTTTTTT | CASSLGGVGLMDEKLFF
NA | many | TRBJ1-5 | TRBV29-1 | TGCAGCCCAGTTGGTAGATACGGGCTAACTTCACGATGGGGCAATCAGCCCCAGCATTTT | CSPVGRYGLTSRWGNQPQHF
NA | few | TRBJ1-1 | TRBV7-8 | TGTGCCAGCAGCTCCCTTGGCCAGGTGGGGTACCTTGAAGCTTTCTTT | CASSSLGQVGYLEAFF
NA | many | TRBJ1-6 | TRBV28 | TGTGCCAGCAGTCTAACAGGGACCCCAAATTCACCCCTCCACTTT | CASSLTGTPNSPLHF
NA | few | TRBJ2-3 | TRBV4-2 | TGTGCCAGCAGCCACAGGGCAGCGGGCACAGATACGCAGTATTTT | CASSHRAAGTDTQYF
NA | many | TRBJ2-3 | TRBV7-2 | TGTGCCAGCAGATATAATCCCTTAAGCACAGATACGCAGTATTTT | CASRYNPLSTDTQYF
NA | NA | TRBJ2-3 | TRBV28 | TGTGCCAGCAGGCCGGGACACCCGTGGGGATACACAGATACGCAGTATTTT | CASRPGHPWGYTDTQYF
NA | many | TRBJ2-2 | TRBV28 | TGTGCCACCTTAGGTCGGAACACCGGGGAGCTGTTTTTT | CATLGRNTGELFF
NA | many | TRBJ1-3 | TRBV9 | TGTGCCAGCAGCGTAGGCCCAGATCCTGGAAACACCATATATTTT | CASSVGPDPGNTIYF
TRBD2 | many | TRBJ2-1 | TRBV10-3 | TGTGCCATCAGCGGGGCTAGCGGTAGGTATGAGCAGTTCTTC | CAISGASGRYEQFF
TRBD1 | few | TRBJ2-1 | TRBV12-3/TRBV12-4 | TGTGCCAGCAGTGAGACAGGGAAATCCTACAATGAGCAGTTCTTC | CASSETGKSYNEQFF